A selection of T cell receptor beta chains follows, all from one sample in a study of shared clonotypes between healthy human individuals. The protocol was immunoSEQ multiplex PCR, while the TCRdb copy is restricted to in-frame clones and leaves out a portion. The table records 740,000 or so clones, more than 70% of them present only once. The sample was memory CD4+ T cells sorted from blood. Receptors were obtained from a woman in her 30s in good health. CDR3s include the opening cysteine and the closing phenylalanine or tryptophan. The D gene is left open where the match is weak. The size entry is marked missing in some rows and otherwise reads once, few, many or a size class.

J | size | D | V | length | CDR3 | DNA
TRBJ2-7 | NA | TRBD1 | TRBV6-5 | 14 | CASRTTGGTMEQYF | TGTGCCAGCAGGACGACAGGGGGGACGATGGAGCAGTACTTC
TRBJ1-2 | NA | NA | TRBV6-5 | 13 | CASSYGDSYGYTF | TGTGCCAGCAGTTACGGCGACAGCTATGGCTACACCTTC
TRBJ2-3 | NA | TRBD2 | TRBV28 | 15 | CASSSGLAGGYTQYF | TGTGCCAGCAGTTCCGGGCTAGCGGGAGGTTATACGCAGTATTTT
TRBJ1-2 | NA | NA | TRBV10-3 | 12 | CAISEQRYGYTF | TGTGCCATCAGTGAACAGCGCTATGGCTACACCTTC
TRBJ2-7 | few | NA | TRBV21-1 | 17 | CASSKEGDRGLSYEQYF | TGTGCCAGCAGCAAAGAGGGGGACAGGGGCCTCTCCTACGAGCAGTACTTC
TRBJ2-3 | NA | NA | TRBV9 | 11 | CASSVGNTQYF | TGTGCCAGCAGCGTAGGAAATACGCAGTATTTT
TRBJ2-7 | NA | NA | TRBV29-1 | 11 | CSVGEGTEQYF | TGCAGCGTTGGAGAAGGGACCGAGCAGTACTTC
TRBJ2-2 | NA | TRBD2 | TRBV6-1 | 17 | CASRDASGSGNTGELFF | TGTGCCAGCCGTGACGCTAGCGGGAGTGGGAACACCGGGGAGCTGTTTTTT
TRBJ2-1 | NA | TRBD2 | TRBV2 | 17 | CASSGPPWTSGNNEQFF | TGTGCCAGCAGTGGCCCGCCCTGGACTAGCGGAAACAATGAGCAGTTCTTC
TRBJ2-7 | few | TRBD1 | TRBV7-6 | 17 | CASSLAGRQGSSYEQYF | TGTGCCAGCAGCTTAGCGGGGAGACAGGGATCTTCCTACGAGCAGTACTTC
TRBJ1-5 | NA | TRBD1 | TRBV6-6 | 15 | CASSYRDRSNQPQHF | TGTGCCAGCAGTTACCGGGACAGAAGCAATCAGCCCCAGCATTTT
TRBJ1-2 | NA | NA | TRBV6-1 | 15 | CASSELNSANYGYTF | TGTGCCAGCAGTGAACTCAACAGTGCTAACTATGGCTACACCTTC
TRBJ2-1 | NA | TRBD2 | TRBV6-4 | 13 | CASSGLAGDEQFF | TGTGCCAGCAGTGGACTAGCGGGAGATGAGCAGTTCTTC
TRBJ1-3 | NA | NA | TRBV29-1 | 12 | CSVGGPGNTIYF | TGCAGCGTTGGCGGTCCTGGAAACACCATATATTTT